These T cell receptor beta chains were read from a single sample in a study of T-cell memory formation after mild COVID-19. TCRdb recomputed calls from the 5' RACE reads with MiXCR, one row per CDR3 protein. The data contain about 560,000 distinct CDR3 sequences, about a fifth of them seen just once; the ten biggest clones take up about 8.4%. The sequenced sample was PBMCs or a T cell subset sorted from them (not recorded which). The receptors come from an adult woman who had mild COVID-19 (a few samples of this study predate the infection). Cell type and time point are not known. CDR3s include the opening cysteine and the closing phenylalanine or tryptophan. A D gene is named only where the DNA matches it firmly. Only some rows state a clone size, as once, few, many or a class for expanded clones.

j_call clone_size d_call cdr3_length v_call cdr3_nt cdr3_aa
TRBJ2-7 - - 13 TRBV29-1 TGCAGCGTTGGAGACGGGATACTCTACGAGCAGTACTTC CSVGDGILYEQYF
TRBJ2-1 - TRBD2 17 TRBV7-3 TGTGCCAGCAGCCCTATGCCGGGACTAGCGGGAGGGGTTGAGCAGTTCTTC CASSPMPGLAGGVEQFF
TRBJ1-1 few - 15 TRBV5-1 TGCGCCAGCAGCTTGATAACGTCTTGGAACACTGAAGCTTTCTTT CASSLITSWNTEAFF
TRBJ1-1 - - 15 TRBV7-9 TGTGCCAGCAGCTTAGCGCGATGGGGACGCACTGAAGCTTTCTTT CASSLARWGRTEAFF
TRBJ2-3 - TRBD2 15 TRBV24-1 TGTGCCACCAGTGATTTGGAGCGGGAGACAGATACGCAGTATTTT CATSDLERETDTQYF
TRBJ2-7 few - 12 TRBV20-1 TGCAGTGCCCGGACAGTTTCAGGGGAGCAGTACTTC CSARTVSGEQYF
TRBJ2-7 few - 11 TRBV20-1 TGCAGTGCTAAATCTATCCACGAGCAGTACTTC CSAKSIHEQYF
TRBJ1-1 few - 15 TRBV12-3/TRBV12-4 TGTGCCAGCAGTACCGCCGGCTGGGGTTACACTGAAGCTTTCTTT CASSTAGWGYTEAFF
TRBJ2-7 - TRBD1 15 TRBV5-1 TGCGCCAGCAGCCTCACGGGACAGGACTCCTACGAGCAGTACTTC CASSLTGQDSYEQYF
TRBJ2-1 few - 13 TRBV24-1 TGTGCCACCAGTGAACAAACCTACAATGAGCAGTTCTTC CATSEQTYNEQFF
TRBJ2-2 many TRBD1 15 TRBV12-3/TRBV12-4 TGTGCCAGCAGGGGGACAGTCGCGAACACCGGGGAGCTGTTTTTT CASRGTVANTGELFF
TRBJ2-4 - - 12 TRBV5-1 TGCGCCAGCAGCTTAGACAGGCACATTCAGTACTTC CASSLDRHIQYF
TRBJ2-7 - - 19 TRBV18 TGTGCCAGCTCACCACACCGCCCCGAGACAGTCACTTGGGCCTACGAGCAGTACTTC CASSPHRPETVTWAYEQYF
TRBJ2-5 - - 15 TRBV7-2 TGTGCCAGCAGCTTAGGAGGGCGGAAACAAGAGACCCAGTACTTC CASSLGGRKQETQYF
TRBJ1-4 few - 12 TRBV20-1 TGCAGTGCTAGAGGTCTTAATGAAAAACTGTTTTTT CSARGLNEKLFF
TRBJ2-7 few - 16 TRBV9 TGTGCCAGCAGCGTAGGTCTTAGTGACGGGGACTACGAGCAGTACTTC CASSVGLSDGDYEQYF
TRBJ2-5 many TRBD2 17 TRBV12-3/TRBV12-4 TGTGCCAGCAGCCCCGGGAGGGCTAGCGGGAACCAAGAGACCCAGTACTTC CASSPGRASGNQETQYF